This T cell receptor (beta chain) came from a study of T cell changes during pregnancy in multiple sclerosis (dated by TCRdb to about 2019). Regarding the research as a whole: The study examined how the T cell repertoire changed over the course of pregnancy in women with multiple sclerosis.

Libraries came from the immunoSEQ multiplex PCR assay. TCRdb took this table from immuneACCESS and kept in-frame rearrangements with V and J called. Such tables lack part of the clones; where checked against another copy, unresolved V genes explain under half of the gap, and the rest is unexplained. The sample data list around 50,000 clones, and around nine tenths of these were observed just once. The top ten constitute 5.3% of the sample. In its sample, this clone was seen once. No antigen is known for it. There are no base qualities to consult, and no much larger clone falls within one base. Relative to germline, V is missing 0 bases and J is missing 7 bases, with 1 base of the junction outside any gene match. Per the germline V gene, SGHNT is the CDR1 and YENEEA is the CDR2. The CDR3 numbers 14 residues from cysteine through phenylalanine. Solely the CDR3 DNA is kept, with 42 bases framed from the first base.

Source material: peripheral blood from another person, used as feeder cells. The sequence was collected from a human donor whose cells served as feeder cells for cultures in a pregnancy study. This sequence uses TRBV11-3 and TRBJ2-1; 9 of the junction bases match TRBD1. The CDR3 has the sequence CASSLEGTGNEQFF. DNA sequence: TGTGCCAGCAGCTTAGAAGGGACAGGGAATGAGCAGTTCTTC.